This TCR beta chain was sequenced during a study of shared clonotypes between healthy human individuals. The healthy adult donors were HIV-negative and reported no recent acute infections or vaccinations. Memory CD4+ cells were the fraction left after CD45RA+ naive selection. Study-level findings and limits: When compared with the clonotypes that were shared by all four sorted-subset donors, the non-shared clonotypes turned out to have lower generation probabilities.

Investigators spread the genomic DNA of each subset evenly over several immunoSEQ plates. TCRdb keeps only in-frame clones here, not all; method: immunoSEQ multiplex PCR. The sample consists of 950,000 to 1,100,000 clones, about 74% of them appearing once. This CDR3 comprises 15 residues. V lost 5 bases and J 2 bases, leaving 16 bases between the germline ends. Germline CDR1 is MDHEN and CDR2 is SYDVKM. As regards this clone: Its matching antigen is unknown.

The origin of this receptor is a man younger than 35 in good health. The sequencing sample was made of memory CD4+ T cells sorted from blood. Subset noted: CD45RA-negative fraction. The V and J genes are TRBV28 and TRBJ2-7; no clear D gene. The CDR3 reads CASSPPTTDAYEQYF. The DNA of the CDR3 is TGTGCCAGCAGTCCTCCTACGACGGATGCCTACGAGCAGTACTTC.